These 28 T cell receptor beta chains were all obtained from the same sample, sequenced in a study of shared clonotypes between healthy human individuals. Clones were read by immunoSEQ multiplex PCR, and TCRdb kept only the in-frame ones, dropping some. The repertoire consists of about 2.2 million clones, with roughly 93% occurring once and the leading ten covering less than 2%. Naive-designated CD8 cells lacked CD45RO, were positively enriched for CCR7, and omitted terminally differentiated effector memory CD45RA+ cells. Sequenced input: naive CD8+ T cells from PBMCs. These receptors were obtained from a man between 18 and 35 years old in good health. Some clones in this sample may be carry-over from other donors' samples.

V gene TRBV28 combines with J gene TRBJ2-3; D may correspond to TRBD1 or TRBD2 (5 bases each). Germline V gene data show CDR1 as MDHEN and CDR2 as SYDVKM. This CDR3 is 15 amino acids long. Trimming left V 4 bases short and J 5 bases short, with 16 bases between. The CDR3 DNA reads TGTGCCAGCAGTTATCAGCTAAGGGGAGTAGATACGCAGTATTTT. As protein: CASSYQLRGVDTQYF.

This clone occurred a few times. The chain's CDR3 is CASSSLQYTEAFF. The CDR3 DNA reads as TGTGCCAGCAGTTCACTTCAGTACACTGAAGCTTTCTTT. This chain connects TRBV27 to TRBJ1-1; no firm D call. Deletions cut 4 bases from V and 3 bases from J, with 9 bases between. Looked up from germline, CDR1 is MNHEY and CDR2 is SMNVEV (reference sequence). This CDR3 spans 13 amino acids.

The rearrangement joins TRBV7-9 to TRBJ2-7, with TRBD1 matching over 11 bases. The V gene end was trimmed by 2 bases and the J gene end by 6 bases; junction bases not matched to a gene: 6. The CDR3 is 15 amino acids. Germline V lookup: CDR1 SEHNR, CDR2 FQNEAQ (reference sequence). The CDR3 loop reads CASSLRDRGTGEQYF. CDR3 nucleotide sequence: TGTGCCAGCAGCTTAAGGGACAGGGGGACGGGCGAGCAGTACTTC.

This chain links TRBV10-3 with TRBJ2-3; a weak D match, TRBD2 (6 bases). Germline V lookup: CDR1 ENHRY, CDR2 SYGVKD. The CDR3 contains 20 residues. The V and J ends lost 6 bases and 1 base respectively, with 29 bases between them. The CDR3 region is CAIRSRGSRDSEPRTDTQYF. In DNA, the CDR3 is TGTGCCATCAGGTCTCGTGGGAGTCGGGACTCGGAGCCCCGCACAGATACGCAGTATTTT.

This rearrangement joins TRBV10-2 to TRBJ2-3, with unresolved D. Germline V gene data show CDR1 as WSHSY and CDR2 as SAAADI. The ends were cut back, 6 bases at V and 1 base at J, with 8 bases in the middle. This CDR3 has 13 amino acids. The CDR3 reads CASSIDRTDTQYF. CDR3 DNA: TGCGCCAGCAGCATCGACCGCACAGATACGCAGTATTTT.

This chain's CDR3 is CASSKRDGLIYGYTF. The CDR3 region has the DNA TGTGCCAGCAGCAAGCGGGACGGACTAATCTATGGCTACACCTTC. The chain links TRBV7-2 to TRBJ1-2; a possible D gene is TRBD1 (5 bases). The CDR3 loop spans 15 amino acids. The V gene's germline CDR1 is SGHTA and CDR2 FQGNSA. Trimming left V 5 bases short and J 4 bases short, with 17 bases between.

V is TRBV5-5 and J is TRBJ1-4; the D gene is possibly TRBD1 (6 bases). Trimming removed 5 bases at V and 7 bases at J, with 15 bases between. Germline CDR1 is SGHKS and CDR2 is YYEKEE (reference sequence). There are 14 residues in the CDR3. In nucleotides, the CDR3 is TGTGCCAGCAGTCAGTTGGTCAGGGGTGAAAAACTGTTTTTT. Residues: CASSQLVRGEKLFF.

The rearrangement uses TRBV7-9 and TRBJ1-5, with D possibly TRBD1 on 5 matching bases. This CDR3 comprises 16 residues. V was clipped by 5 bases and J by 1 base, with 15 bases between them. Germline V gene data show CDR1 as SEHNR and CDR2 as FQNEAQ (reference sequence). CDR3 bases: TGTGCCAGCAGCACCAACACAGAGGGGAGCAATCAGCCCCAGCATTTT. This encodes CASSTNTEGSNQPQHF.

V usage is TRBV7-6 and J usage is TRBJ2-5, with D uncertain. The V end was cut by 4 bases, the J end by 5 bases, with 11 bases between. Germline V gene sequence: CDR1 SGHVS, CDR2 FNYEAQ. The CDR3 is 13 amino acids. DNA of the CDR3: TGTGCCAGCAGCTCCCGGTACGGTGAGACCCAGTACTTC. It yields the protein CASSSRYGETQYF.

Written as DNA, the CDR3 is TGTGCCAGCAGCTTTGAAGCGGGATTGTACAATGAGCAGTTCTTC. The encoded protein is CASSFEAGLYNEQFF. The gene calls are TRBV7-9 and TRBJ2-1; 7 nucleotides match TRBD2. The trim removed 3 bases at V and 4 bases at J, leaving 6 bases unmatched. Germline lookup yields CDR1 SEHNR and CDR2 FQNEAQ (reference sequence). The CDR3 contains 15 residues.

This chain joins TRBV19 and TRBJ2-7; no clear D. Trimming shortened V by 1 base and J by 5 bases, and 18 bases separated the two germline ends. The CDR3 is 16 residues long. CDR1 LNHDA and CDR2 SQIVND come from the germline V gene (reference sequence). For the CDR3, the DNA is TGTGCCAGTAGTATAGCAGTAGGGTACGAGAGCCACGAGCAGTACTTC. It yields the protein CASSIAVGYESHEQYF.

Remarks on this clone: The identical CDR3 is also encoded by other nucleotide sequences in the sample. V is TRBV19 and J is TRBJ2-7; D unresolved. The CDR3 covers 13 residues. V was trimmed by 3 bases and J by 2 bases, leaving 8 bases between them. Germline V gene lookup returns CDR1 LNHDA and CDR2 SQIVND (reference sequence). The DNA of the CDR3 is TGTGCCAGTAGTATCGGCACCACCTACGAGCAGTACTTC. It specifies CASSIGTTYEQYF.

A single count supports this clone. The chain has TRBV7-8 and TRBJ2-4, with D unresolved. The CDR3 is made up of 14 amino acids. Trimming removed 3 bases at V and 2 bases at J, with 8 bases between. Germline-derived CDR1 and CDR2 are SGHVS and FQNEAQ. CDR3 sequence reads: CASSFFPTKNIQYF. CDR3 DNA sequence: TGTGCCAGCAGCTTTTTTCCCACCAAAAACATTCAGTACTTC.

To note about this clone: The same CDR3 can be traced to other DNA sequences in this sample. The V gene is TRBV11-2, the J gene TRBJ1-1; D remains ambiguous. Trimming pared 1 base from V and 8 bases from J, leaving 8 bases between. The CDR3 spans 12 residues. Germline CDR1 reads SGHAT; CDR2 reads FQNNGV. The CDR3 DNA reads TGTGCCAGCAGCTTAGTCGCCGGCGAAGCTTTCTTT. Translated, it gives CASSLVAGEAFF.

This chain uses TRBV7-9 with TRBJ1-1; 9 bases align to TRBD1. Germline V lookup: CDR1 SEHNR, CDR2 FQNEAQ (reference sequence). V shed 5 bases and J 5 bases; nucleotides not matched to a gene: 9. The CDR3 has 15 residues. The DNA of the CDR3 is TGTGCCAGCAGCCCCCGGGGACAGGGTTGGACTGAAGCTTTCTTT. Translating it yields CASSPRGQGWTEAFF.

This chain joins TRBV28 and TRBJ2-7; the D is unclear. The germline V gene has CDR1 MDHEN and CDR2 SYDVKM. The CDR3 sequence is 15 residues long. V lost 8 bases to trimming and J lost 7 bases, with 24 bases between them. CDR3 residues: CASYNRMGVHREQYF. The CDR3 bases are TGTGCCAGCTATAATCGCATGGGCGTCCATCGAGAGCAGTACTTC.

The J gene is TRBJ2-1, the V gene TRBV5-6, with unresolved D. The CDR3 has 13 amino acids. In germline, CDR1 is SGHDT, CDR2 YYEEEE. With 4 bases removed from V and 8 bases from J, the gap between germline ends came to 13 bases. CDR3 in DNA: TGTGCCAGCAGCCCCATAGGAGCGCATGAGCAGTTCTTC. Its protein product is CASSPIGAHEQFF.

The CDR3 is CASSPRPGVYGYTF. In DNA form, the CDR3 reads TGTGCCAGCAGTCCCAGGCCGGGGGTATATGGCTACACCTTC. This chain links TRBV27 with TRBJ1-2; weak D call: TRBD1 (5 bases). The CDR3 runs 14 residues. Germline V gene sequence: CDR1 MNHEY, CDR2 SMNVEV (reference sequence). V dropped 5 bases and J dropped 5 bases, with 15 bases sitting between them.

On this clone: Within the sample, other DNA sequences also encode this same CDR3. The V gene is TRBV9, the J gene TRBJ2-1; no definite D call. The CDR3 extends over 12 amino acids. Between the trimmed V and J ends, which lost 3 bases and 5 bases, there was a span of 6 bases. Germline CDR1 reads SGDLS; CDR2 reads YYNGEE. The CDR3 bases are TGTGCCAGCAGCGCCCCTAACAATGAGCAGTTCTTC. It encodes CASSAPNNEQFF.

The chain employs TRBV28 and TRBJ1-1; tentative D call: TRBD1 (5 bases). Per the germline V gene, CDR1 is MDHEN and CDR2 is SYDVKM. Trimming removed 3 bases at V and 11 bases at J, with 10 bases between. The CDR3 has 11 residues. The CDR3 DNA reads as TGTGCCAGCAGTTTCAGGGCGGGTGCTTTCTTT. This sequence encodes CASSFRAGAFF.

In DNA form, the CDR3 reads TGTGCCACCAGCAGACCAAACCGGGACCACCCATCCTACGAGCAGTACTTC. Its translation: CATSRPNRDHPSYEQYF. The genes are TRBV15 and TRBJ2-7; tentatively, D is TRBD1 or TRBD2 (5 bases each). Trimming shortened V by 2 bases and J by 1 base, and 18 bases separated the two germline ends. Germline CDR1 is LNHNV and CDR2 is YYDKDF (reference sequence). This CDR3 contains 17 residues.

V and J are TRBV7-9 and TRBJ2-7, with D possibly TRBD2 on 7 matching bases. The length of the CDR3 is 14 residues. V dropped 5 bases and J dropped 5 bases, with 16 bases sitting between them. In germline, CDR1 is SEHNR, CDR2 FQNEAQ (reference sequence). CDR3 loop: CASSPWGAGDEQYF. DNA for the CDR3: TGTGCCAGCAGCCCGTGGGGGGCGGGAGACGAGCAGTACTTC.

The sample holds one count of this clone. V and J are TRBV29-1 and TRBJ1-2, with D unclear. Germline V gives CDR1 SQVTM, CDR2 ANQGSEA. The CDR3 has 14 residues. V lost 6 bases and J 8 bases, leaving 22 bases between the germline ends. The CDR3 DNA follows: TGCAGCGTCCCAAGGGTAGGCTCCCCGGGGGGCTACACCTTC. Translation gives CSVPRVGSPGGYTF.

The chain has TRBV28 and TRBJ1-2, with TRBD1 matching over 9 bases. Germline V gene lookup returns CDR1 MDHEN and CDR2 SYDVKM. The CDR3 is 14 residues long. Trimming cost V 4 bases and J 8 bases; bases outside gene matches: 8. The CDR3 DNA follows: TGTGCCAGCAGTTCCCCCGGGACAGGGCAAGGCTACACCTTC. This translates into CASSSPGTGQGYTF.

The chain's CDR3 is CASSFLGTSAYEQYF. In DNA, the CDR3 is TGTGCCAGCAGCTTTCTGGGGACTTCCGCTTACGAGCAGTACTTC. The chain couples TRBV5-6 to TRBJ2-7; a weak D match, TRBD2 (6 bases). From germline, CDR1 is SGHDT and CDR2 YYEEEE. Trimming removed 2 bases from V and 4 bases from J, with 16 bases in between. The CDR3 length is 15 residues.

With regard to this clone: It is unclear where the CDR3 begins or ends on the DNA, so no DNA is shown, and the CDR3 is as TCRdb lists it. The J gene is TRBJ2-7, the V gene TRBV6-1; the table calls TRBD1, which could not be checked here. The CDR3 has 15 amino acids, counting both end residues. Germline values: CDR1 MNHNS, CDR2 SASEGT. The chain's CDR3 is CASSTSGQGKYEQYF.

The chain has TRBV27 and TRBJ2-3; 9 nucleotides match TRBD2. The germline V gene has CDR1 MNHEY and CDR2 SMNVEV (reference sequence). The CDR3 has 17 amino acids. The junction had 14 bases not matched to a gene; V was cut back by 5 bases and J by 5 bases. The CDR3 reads CASSVSLAGFSQDTQYF. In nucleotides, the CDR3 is TGTGCCAGCAGTGTTTCTCTAGCGGGGTTTTCTCAAGATACGCAGTATTTT.

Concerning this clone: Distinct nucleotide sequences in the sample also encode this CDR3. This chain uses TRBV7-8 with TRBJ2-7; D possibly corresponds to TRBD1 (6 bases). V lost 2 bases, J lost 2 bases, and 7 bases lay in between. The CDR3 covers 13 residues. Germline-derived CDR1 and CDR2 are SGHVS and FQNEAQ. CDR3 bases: TGTGCCAGCAGCTTATACAGGGCCTACGAGCAGTACTTC. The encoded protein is CASSLYRAYEQYF.